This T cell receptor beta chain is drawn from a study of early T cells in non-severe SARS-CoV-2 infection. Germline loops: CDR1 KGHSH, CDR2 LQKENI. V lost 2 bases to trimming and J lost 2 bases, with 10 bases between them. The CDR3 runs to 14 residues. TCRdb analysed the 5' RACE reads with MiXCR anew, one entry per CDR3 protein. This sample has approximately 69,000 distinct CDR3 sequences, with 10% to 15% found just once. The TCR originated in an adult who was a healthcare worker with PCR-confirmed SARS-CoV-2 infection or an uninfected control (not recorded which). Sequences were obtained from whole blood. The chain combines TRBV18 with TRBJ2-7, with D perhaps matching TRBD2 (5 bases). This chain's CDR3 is CASSPGLGTYEQYF. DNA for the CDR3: TGTGCCAGCTCACCAGGACTTGGAACCTACGAGCAGTACTTC.